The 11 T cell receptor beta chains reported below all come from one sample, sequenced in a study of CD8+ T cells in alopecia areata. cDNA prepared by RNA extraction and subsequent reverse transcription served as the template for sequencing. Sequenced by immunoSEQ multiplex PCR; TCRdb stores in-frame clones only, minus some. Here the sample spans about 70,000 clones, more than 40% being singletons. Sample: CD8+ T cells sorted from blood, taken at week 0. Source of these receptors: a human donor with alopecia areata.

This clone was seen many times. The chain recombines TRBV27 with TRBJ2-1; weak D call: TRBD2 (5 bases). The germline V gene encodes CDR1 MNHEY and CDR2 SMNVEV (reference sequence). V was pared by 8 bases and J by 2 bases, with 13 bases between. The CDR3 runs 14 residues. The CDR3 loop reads CASFGEPAYNEQFF. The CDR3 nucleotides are TGTGCCAGCTTCGGGGAGCCAGCCTACAATGAGCAGTTCTTC.

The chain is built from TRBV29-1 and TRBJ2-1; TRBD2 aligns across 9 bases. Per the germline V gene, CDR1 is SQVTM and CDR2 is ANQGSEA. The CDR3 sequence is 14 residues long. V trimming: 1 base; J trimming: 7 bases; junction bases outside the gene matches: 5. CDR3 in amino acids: CSVEGLAGVNEQFF. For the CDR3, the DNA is TGCAGCGTTGAAGGGTTAGCGGGAGTGAATGAGCAGTTCTTC.

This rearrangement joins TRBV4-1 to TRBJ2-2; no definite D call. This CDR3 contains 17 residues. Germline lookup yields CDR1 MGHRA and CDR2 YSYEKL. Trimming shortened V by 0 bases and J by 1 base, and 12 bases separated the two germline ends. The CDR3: CASSQEGPPGNTGELFF. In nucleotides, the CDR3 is TGCGCCAGCAGCCAAGAAGGGCCTCCGGGGAACACCGGGGAGCTGTTTTTT.

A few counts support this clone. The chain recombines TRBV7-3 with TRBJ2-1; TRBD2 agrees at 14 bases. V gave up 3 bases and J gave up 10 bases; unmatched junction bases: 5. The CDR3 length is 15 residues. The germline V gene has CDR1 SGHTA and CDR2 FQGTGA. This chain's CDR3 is CASSLTSGRAGEQFF. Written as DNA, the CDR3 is TGTGCCAGCAGCTTGACTAGCGGGAGGGCCGGGGAGCAGTTCTTC.

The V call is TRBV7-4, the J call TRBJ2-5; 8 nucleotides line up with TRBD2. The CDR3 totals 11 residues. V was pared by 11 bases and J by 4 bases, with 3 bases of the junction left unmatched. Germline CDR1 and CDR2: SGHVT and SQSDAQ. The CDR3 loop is CAPRGGETQYF. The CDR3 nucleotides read TGTGCCCCCCGGGGGGGAGAGACCCAGTACTTC. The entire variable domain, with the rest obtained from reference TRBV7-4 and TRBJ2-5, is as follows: GAGVSQSPRYKVAKRGRDVALRCDSISGHVTLYWYRQTLGQGSEVLTYSQSDAQRDKSGRPSGRFSAERPERSVSTLKIQRTEQGDSAVYLCAPRGGETQYFGPGTRLLVL.

Written as DNA, the CDR3 is TGTGCCAGCTCTCCAACTAATGAAAAACTGTTTTTT. This translates into CASSPTNEKLFF. The chain uses TRBV6-5 and TRBJ1-4; D call uncertain. The CDR3 has 12 residues. From germline, CDR1 is MNHEY and CDR2 SVGAGI. With 8 bases removed from V and 0 bases from J, the gap between germline ends came to 4 bases.

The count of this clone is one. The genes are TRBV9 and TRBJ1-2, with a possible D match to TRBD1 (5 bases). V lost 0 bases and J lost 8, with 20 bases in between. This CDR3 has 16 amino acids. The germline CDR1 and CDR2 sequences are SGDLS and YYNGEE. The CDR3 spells CASSVDWGPTPSGYTF. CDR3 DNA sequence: TGTGCCAGCAGCGTAGATTGGGGACCGACTCCGTCGGGCTACACCTTC.

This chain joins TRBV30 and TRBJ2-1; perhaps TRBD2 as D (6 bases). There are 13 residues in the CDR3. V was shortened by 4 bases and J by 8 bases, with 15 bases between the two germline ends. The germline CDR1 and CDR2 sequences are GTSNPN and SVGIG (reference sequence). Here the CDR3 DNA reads TGTGCCTGGAATAGCGGTTGGGGCCATGAGCAGTTCTTC. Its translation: CAWNSGWGHEQFF.

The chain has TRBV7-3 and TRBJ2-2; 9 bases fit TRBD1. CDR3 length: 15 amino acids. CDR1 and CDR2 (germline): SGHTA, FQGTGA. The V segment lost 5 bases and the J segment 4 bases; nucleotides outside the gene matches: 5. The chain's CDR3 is CASSPGQGFTGELFF. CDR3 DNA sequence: TGTGCCAGCAGCCCCGGACAGGGGTTCACCGGGGAGCTGTTTTTT. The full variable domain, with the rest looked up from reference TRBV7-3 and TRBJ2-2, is GAGVSQTPSNKVTEKGKYVELRCDPISGHTALYWYRQSLGQGPEFLIYFQGTGAADDSGLPNDRFFAVRPEGSVSTLKIQRTERGDSAVYLCASSPGQGFTGELFFGEGSRLTVL.

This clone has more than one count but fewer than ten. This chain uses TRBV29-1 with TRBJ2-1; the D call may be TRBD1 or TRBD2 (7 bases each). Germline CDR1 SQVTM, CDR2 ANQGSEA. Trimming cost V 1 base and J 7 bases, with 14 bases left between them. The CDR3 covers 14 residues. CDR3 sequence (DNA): TGCAGCGTTGAAGGGGCAGGGGGGGAGAATGAGCAGTTCTTC. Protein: CSVEGAGGENEQFF.

The CDR3 coding sequence is TGCAGCGTTGACCCCGGACAGACCCAGCGGGCGTCCTCCTACAATGAGCAGTTCTTC. The encoded protein is CSVDPGQTQRASSYNEQFF. This chain links TRBV29-1 with TRBJ2-1; tentatively, D is TRBD1 or TRBD2 (6 bases each). In germline, CDR1 is SQVTM, CDR2 ANQGSEA. Trimming removed 3 bases at V and 0 bases at J, with 24 bases between. CDR3 length equals 19 residues.